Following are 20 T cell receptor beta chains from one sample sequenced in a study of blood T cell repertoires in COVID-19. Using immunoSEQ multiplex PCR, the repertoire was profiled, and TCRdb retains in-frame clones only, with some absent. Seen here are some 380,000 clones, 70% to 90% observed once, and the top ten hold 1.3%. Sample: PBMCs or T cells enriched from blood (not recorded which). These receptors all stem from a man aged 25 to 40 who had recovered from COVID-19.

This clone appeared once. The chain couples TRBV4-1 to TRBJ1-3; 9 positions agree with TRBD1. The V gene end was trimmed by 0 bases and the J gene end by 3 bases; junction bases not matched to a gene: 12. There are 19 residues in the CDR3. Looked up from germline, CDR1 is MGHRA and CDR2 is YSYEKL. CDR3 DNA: TGCGCCAGCAGCCAAGAAGGGACAGGGACAGTATTAGGTGGAAACACCATATATTTT. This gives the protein CASSQEGTGTVLGGNTIYF.

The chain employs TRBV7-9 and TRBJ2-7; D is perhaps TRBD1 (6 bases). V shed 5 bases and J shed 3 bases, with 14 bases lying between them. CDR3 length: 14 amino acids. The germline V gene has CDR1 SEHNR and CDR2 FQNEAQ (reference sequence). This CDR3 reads CASSRLQGHYEQYF. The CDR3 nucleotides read TGTGCCAGCAGCCGCCTACAGGGCCACTACGAGCAGTACTTC.

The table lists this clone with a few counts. CDR3 region: CASSLNPISRGQGSGNQPQHF. The CDR3 nucleotides are TGTGCCAGCAGCCTAAACCCTATTTCTCGGGGACAGGGCTCGGGCAATCAGCCCCAGCATTTT. The chain employs TRBV14 and TRBJ1-5, with 9 nucleotides matching TRBD1. The CDR3 spans 21 residues. V lost 4 bases and J lost 2; bases outside the gene matches: 21. Germline values: CDR1 SGHDN, CDR2 FVKESK.

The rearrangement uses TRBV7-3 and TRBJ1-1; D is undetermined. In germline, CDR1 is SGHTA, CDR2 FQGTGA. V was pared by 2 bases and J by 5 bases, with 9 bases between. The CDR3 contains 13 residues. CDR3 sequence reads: CASSLVQKTEAFF. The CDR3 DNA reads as TGTGCCAGCAGCTTAGTTCAGAAGACTGAAGCTTTCTTT.

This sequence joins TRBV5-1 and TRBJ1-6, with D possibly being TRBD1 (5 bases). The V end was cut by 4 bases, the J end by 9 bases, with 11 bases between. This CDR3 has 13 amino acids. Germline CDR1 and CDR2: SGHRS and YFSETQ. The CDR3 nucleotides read TGCGCCAGCAGCGGAGGGGAACTTTCACCCCTCCACTTT. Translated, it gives CASSGGELSPLHF.

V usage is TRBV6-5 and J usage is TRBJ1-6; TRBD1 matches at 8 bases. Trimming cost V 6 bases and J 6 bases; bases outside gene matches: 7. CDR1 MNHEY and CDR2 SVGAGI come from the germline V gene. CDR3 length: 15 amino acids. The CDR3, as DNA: TGTGCCAGCAGAAGCGGGACAGGACTTAATTCACCCCTCCACTTT. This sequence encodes CASRSGTGLNSPLHF.

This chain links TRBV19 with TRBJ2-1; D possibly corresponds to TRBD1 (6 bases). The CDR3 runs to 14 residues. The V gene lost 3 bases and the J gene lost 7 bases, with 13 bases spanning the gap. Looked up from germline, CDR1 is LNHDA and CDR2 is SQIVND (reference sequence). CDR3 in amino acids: CASSIGLTGNEQFF. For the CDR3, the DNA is TGTGCCAGTAGTATTGGCTTAACAGGGAATGAGCAGTTCTTC.

For the CDR3, the DNA is TGCGCCAGCAGCCAAGCGGGACAGGGGGTCGGGTCTAATGAAAAACTGTTTTTT. This translates into CASSQAGQGVGSNEKLFF. The chain employs TRBV4-1 and TRBJ1-4; 11 nucleotides agree with TRBD1. J gave up 3 bases and V 1 base, and 7 bases lay outside the gene matches. The CDR3 covers 18 residues. CDR1 is MGHRA, CDR2 YSYEKL, per germline.

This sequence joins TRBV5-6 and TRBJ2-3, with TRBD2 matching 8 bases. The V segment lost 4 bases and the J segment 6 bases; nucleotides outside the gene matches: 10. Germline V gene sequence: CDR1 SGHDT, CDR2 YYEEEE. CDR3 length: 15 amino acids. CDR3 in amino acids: CASSPTGGPWDTQYF. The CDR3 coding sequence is TGTGCCAGCAGCCCTACGGGGGGGCCGTGGGATACGCAGTATTTT.

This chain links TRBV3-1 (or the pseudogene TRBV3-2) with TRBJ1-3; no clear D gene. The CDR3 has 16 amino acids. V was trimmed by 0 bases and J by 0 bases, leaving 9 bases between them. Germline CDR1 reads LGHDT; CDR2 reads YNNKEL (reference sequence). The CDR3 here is CASSQDRFLSGNTIYF. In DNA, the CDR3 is TGTGCCAGCAGCCAAGACCGGTTCCTCTCTGGAAACACCATATATTTT.

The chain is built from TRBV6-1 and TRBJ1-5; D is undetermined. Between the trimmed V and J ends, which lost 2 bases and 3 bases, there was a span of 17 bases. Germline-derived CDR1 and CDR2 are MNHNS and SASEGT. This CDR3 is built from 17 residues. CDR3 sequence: CASSEQDTRWFNQPQHF. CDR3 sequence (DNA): TGTGCCAGCAGTGAACAAGACACCCGTTGGTTCAATCAGCCCCAGCATTTT.

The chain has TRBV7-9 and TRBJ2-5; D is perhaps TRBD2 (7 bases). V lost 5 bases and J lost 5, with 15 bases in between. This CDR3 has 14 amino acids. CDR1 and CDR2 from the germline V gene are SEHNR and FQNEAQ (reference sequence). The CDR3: CASSQQGGSETQYF. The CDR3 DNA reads TGTGCCAGCAGCCAACAGGGAGGGAGCGAGACCCAGTACTTC.

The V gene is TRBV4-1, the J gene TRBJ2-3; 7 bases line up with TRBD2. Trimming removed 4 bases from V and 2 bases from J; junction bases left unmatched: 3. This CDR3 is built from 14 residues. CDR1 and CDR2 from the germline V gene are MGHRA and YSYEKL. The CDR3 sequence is CASSLGTNTDTQYF. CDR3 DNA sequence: TGCGCCAGCAGCCTCGGGACTAACACAGATACGCAGTATTTT.

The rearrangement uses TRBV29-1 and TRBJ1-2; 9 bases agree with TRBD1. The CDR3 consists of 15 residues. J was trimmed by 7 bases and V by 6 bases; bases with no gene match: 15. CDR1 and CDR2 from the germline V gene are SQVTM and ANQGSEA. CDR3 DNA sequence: TGCAGCGTAAGGGAACAGGGGGCGCCGGGGGGTGGCTACACCTTC. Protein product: CSVREQGAPGGGYTF.

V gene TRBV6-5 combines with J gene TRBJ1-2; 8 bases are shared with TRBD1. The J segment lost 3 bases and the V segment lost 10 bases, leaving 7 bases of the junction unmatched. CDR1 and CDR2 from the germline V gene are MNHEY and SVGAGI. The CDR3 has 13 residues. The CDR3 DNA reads TGTGCCACCAATGGACAGGGACACTATGGCTACACCTTC. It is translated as CATNGQGHYGYTF.

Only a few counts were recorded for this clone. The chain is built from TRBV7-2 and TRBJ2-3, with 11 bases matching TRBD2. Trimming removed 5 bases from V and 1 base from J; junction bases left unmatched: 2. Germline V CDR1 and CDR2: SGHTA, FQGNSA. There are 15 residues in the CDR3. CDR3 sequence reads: CASSQLAGGTDTQYF. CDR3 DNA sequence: TGTGCCAGCAGCCAACTAGCGGGGGGCACAGATACGCAGTATTTT.

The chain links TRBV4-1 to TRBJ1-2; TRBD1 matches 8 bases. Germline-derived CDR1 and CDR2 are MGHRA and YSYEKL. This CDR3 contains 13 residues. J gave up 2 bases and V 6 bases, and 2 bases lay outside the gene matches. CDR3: CASSRDRNYGYTF. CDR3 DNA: TGCGCCAGCAGTCGGGACAGGAACTATGGCTACACCTTC.

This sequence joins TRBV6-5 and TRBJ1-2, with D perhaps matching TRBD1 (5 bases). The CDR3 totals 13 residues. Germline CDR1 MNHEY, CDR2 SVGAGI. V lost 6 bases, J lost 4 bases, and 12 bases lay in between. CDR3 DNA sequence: TGTGCCAGCAGCTCCGGGGGAATCTATGGCTACACCTTC. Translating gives CASSSGGIYGYTF.

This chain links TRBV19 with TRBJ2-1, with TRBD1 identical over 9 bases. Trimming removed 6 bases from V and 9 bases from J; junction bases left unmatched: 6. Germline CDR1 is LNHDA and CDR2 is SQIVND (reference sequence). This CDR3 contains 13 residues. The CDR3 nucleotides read TGTGCCAGTAGACCTACAGGGGGCGGTGAGCAGTTCTTC. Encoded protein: CASRPTGGGEQFF. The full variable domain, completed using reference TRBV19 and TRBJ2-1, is DGGITQSPKYLFRKEGQNVTLSCEQNLNHDAMYWYRQDPGQGLRLIYYSQIVNDFQKGDIAEGYSVSREKKESFPLTVTSAQKNPTAFYLCASRPTGGGEQFFGPGTRLTVL.

The CDR3 loop is CASSSPGVQGTYEQYF. CDR3 DNA: TGTGCCAGCAGCTCCCCAGGGGTACAGGGGACTTACGAGCAGTACTTC. The chain combines TRBV13 with TRBJ2-7, with D maybe TRBD1 (7 bases). The germline gives CDR1 PRHDT, CDR2 FYEKMQ (reference sequence). This CDR3 spans 16 amino acids. V dropped 4 bases and J dropped 4 bases, with 20 bases sitting between them.